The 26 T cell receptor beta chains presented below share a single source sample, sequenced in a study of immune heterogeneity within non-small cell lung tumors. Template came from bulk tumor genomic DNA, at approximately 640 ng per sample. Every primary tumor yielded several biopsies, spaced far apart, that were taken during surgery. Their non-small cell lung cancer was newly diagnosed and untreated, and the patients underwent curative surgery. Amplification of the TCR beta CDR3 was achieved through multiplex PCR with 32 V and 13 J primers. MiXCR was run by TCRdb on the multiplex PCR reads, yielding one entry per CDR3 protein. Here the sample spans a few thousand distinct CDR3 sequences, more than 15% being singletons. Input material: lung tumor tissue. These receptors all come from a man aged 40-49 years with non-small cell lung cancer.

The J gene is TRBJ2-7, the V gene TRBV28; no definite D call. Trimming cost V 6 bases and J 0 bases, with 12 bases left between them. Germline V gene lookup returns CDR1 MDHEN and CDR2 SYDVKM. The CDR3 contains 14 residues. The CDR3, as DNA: TGTGCCAGCAGGGGGTACCCCGTCTCCTACGAGCAGTACTTC. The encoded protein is CASRGYPVSYEQYF.

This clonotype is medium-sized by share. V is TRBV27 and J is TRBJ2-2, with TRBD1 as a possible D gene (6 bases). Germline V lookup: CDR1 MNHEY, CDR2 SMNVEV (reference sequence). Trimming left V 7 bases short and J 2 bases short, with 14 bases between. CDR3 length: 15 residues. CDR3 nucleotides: TGTGCCAGCACCTTAGGGGGACCTAACACCGGGGAGCTGTTTTTT. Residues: CASTLGGPNTGELFF.

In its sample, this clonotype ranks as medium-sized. The CDR3 loop is CASRRGTATNEKLFF. The CDR3 DNA reads TGTGCCAGTAGGAGGGGGACAGCAACTAATGAAAAACTGTTTTTT. The rearrangement uses TRBV19 and TRBJ1-4; 7 nucleotides match TRBD1. The CDR3 runs to 15 residues. Looked up from germline, CDR1 is LNHDA and CDR2 is SQIVND (reference sequence). With V trimmed by 6 bases and J by 0 bases, 4 bases remained unmatched.

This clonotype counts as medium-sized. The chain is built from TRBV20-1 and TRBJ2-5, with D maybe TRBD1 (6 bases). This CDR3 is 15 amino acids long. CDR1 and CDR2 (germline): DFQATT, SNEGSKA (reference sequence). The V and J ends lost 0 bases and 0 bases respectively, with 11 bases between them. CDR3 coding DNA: TGCAGTGCTAGAGATAGTAGGGACAACCAAGAGACCCAGTACTTC. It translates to CSARDSRDNQETQYF.

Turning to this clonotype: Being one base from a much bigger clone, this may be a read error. In nucleotides, the CDR3 is TGCAGCGTTGGTGGGAGGGCCGGTACAGATACGAAGTATTTT. It encodes CSVGGRAGTDTKYF. The V gene is TRBV29-1, the J gene TRBJ2-3; 7 nucleotides match TRBD2. The germline V gene has CDR1 SQVTM and CDR2 ANQGSEA. The CDR3 totals 14 residues.

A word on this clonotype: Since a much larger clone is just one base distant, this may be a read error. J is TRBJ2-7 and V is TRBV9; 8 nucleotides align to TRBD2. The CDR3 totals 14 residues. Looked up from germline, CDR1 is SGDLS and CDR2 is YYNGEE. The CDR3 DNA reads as TGTGCCATCAGCCCGGGGGGGGGGACCTACGAGCAGTACTTC. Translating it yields CAISPGGGTYEQYF.

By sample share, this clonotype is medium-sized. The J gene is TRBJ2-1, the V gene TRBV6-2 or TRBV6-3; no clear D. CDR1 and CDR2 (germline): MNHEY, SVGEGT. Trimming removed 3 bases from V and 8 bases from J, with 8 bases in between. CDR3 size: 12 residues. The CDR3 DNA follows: TGTGCCAGCAGTTATTCGTTGTATGAGCAGTTCTTC. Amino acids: CASSYSLYEQFF.

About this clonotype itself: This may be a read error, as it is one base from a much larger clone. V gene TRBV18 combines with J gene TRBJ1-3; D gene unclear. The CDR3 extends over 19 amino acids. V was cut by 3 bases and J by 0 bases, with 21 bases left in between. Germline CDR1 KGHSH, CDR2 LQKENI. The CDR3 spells CASSPIRHGLSLSGNTIYF. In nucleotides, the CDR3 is TGTGCCAGCTCACCGATAAGGCATGGCCTAAGCCTCTCTGGAAACACCATATATTTT.

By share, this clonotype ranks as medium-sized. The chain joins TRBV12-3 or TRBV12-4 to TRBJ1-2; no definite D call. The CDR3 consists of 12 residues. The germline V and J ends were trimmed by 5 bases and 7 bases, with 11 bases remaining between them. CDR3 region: CASSPGLRGYTF. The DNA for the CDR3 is TGTGCCAGCAGTCCTGGACTCCGTGGCTACACCTTC.

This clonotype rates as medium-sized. DNA of the CDR3: TGCAGCGTTGAGGGGACAGGGGCACCCTACGAGCAGTACTTC. It is translated as CSVEGTGAPYEQYF. V and J are TRBV29-1 and TRBJ2-7; 10 bases fit TRBD1. V was pared by 3 bases and J by 2 bases, with 4 bases of the junction left unmatched. This CDR3 comprises 14 residues. Per the germline V gene, CDR1 is SQVTM and CDR2 is ANQGSEA.

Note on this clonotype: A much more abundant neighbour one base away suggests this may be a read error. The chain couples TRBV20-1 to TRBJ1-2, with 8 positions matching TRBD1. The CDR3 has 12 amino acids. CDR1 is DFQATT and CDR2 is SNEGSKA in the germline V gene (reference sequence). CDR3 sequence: CSAGTGHYVYTF. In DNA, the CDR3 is TGCAGTGCTGGGACAGGACACTATGTCTACACCTTC.

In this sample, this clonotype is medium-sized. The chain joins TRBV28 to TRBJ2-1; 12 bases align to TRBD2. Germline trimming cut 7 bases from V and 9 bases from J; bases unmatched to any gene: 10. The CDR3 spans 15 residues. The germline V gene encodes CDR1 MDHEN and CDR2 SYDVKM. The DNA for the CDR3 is TGTGCCAGCACTACTAGCGGGAGGATCGGCAGTGAGCAGTTCTTC. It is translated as CASTTSGRIGSEQFF.

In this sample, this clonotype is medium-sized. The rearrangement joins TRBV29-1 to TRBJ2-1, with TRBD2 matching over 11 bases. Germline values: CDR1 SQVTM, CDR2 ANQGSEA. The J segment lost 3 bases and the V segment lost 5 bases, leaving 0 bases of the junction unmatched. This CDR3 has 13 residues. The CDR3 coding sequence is TGCAGCGTTACTAGCGGGAGCTACAATGAGCAGTTCTTC. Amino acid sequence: CSVTSGSYNEQFF.

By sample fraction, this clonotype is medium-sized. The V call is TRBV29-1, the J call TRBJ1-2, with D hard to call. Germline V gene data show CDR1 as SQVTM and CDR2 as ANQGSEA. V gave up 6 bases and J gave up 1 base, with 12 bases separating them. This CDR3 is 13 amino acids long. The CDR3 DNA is TGCAGCGTGGCAGATATACTTAACTATGGCTACACCTTC. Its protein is CSVADILNYGYTF.

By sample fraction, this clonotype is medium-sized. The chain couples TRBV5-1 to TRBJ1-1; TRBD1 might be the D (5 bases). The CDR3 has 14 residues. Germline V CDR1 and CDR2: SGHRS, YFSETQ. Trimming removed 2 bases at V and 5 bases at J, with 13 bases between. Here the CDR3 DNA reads TGCGCCAGCAGCTTTCAGGGCGTGGGAACTGAAGCTTTCTTT. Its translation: CASSFQGVGTEAFF.

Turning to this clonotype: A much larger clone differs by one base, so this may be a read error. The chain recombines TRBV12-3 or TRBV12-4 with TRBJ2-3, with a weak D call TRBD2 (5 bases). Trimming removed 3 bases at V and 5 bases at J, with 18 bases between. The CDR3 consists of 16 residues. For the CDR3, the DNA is TGTGCCAGCAGTTTCGGCATTTCGGGGAACAAAGATACGCAGTATTTT. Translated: CASSFGISGNKDTQYF.

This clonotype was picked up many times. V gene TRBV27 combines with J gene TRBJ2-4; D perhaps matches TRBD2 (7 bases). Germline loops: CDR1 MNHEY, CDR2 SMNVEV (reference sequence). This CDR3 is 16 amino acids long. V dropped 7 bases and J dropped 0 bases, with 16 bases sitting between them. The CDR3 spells CASTPGGGLAKNIQYF. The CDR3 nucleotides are TGTGCCAGCACCCCGGGCGGGGGCCTAGCCAAAAACATTCAGTACTTC.

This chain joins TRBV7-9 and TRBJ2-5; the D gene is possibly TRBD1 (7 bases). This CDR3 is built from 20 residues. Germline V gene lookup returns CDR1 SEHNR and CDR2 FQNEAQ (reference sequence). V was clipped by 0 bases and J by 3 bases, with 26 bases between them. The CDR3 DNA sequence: TGTGCCAGCAGCTTAGCAGGCGGGGAGATACAGGGGAGTTGGGAAGAGACCCAGTACTTC. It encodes CASSLAGGEIQGSWEETQYF. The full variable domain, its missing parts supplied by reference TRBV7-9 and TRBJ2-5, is DTGVSQNPRHKITKRGQNVTFRCDPISEHNRLYWYRQTLGQGPEFLTYFQNEAQLEKSRLLSDRFSAERPKGSFSTLEIQRTEQGDSAMYLCASSLAGGEIQGSWEETQYFGPGTRLLVL.

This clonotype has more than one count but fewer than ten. Here the CDR3 DNA reads TGCAGTATCGTAGCGGGAGTAGGCAATGAGCAGTTCTTC. Residues: CSIVAGVGNEQFF. The genes are TRBV20-1 and TRBJ2-1; 9 bases are shared with TRBD2. CDR1 is DFQATT, CDR2 SNEGSKA, per germline (reference sequence). Trimming removed 8 bases from V and 6 bases from J; junction bases left unmatched: 8. The CDR3 consists of 13 residues.

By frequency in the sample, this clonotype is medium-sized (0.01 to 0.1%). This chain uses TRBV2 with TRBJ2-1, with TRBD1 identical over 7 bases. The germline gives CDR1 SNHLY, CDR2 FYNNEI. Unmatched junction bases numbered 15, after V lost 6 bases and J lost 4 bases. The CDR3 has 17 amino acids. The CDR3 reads CASSLEGAGGFYNEQFF. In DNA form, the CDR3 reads TGTGCCAGCAGCCTTGAAGGCGCAGGGGGATTTTACAATGAGCAGTTCTTC.

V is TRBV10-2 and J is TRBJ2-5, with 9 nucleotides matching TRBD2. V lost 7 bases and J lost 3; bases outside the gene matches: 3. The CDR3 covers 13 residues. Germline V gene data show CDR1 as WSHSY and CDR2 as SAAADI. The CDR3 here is CASTLAGKETQYF. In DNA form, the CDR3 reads TGCGCCAGCACCCTAGCGGGGAAAGAGACCCAGTACTTC.

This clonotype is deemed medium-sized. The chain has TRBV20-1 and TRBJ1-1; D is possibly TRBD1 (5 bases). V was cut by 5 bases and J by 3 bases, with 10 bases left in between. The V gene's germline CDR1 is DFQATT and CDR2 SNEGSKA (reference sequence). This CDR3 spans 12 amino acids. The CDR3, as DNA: TGCAGTGCTCTTCAGGGATACACTGAAGCTTTCTTT. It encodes CSALQGYTEAFF.

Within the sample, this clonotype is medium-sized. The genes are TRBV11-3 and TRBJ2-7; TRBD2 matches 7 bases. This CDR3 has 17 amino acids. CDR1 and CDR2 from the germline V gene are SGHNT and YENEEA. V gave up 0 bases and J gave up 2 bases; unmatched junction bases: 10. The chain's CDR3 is CASSLDPPAGLTYEQYF. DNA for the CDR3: TGTGCCAGCAGCTTAGATCCTCCAGCGGGGCTAACCTACGAGCAGTACTTC.

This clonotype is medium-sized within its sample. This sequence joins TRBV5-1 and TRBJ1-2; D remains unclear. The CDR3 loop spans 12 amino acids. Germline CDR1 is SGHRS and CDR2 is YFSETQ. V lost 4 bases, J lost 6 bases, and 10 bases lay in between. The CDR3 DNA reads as TGCGCCAGCAGCCCTTTCGGGGATGGCTACACCTTC. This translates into CASSPFGDGYTF.

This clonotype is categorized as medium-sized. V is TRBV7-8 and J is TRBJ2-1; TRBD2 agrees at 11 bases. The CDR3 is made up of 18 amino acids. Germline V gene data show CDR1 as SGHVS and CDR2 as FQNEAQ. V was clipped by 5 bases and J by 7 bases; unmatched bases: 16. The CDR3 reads CASSPQRGLAGGGNEQFF. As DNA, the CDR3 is TGTGCCAGCAGCCCGCAACGGGGTCTAGCGGGAGGTGGTAATGAGCAGTTCTTC.

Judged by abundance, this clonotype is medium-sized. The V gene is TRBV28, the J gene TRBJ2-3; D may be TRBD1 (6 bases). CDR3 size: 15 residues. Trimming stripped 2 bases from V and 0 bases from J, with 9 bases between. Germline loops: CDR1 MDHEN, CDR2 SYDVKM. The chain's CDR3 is CASSLAQGSTDTQYF. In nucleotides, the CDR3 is TGTGCCAGCAGTTTAGCGCAGGGGAGCACAGATACGCAGTATTTT.